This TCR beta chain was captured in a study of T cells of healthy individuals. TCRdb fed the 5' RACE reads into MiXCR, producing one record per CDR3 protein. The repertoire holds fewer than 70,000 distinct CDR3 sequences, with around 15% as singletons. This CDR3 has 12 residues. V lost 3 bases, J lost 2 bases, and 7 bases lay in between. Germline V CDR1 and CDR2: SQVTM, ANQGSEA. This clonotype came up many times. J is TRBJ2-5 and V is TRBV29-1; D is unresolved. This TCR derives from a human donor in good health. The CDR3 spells CSVEQLQETQYF. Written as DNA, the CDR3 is TGCAGCGTTGAGCAGCTACAAGAGACCCAGTACTTC.